These 7 T cell receptor beta chains were all obtained from the same sample, sequenced in a study of T-cell reconstitution after alpha-beta-depleted transplantation in children. Preparation of the TCRbeta library was carried out with unique molecular identifiers. TCRdb recomputed calls from the PCR reads with MiXCR, one row per CDR3 protein. In the table there are 300,000 to 400,000 distinct CDR3 sequences, around 15% of which are singletons. Sequencing used PBMCs, mostly from graft donor cells, obtained 360 days after TCRalphabeta/CD19-depleted stem cell transplant. The receptor source for this set is a male patient aged 2-15 years who had a stem cell transplant for acute lymphoblastic leukemia, so the T cells may come from the graft donor.

This clonotype has a handful of counts. This sequence joins TRBV7-2 and TRBJ2-5, with TRBD2 matching 8 bases. Looked up from germline, CDR1 is SGHTA and CDR2 is FQGNSA. J was trimmed by 6 bases and V by 5 bases; bases with no gene match: 17. CDR3 length equals 17 residues. This CDR3 reads CASSQRDPGTRRQTQYF. As DNA, the CDR3 is TGTGCCAGCAGCCAGAGGGACCCCGGGACTAGGCGACAGACCCAGTACTTC.

In this sample, this clonotype turned up many times. The gene calls are TRBV21-1 and TRBJ2-1. TRBV21-1 constitutes a pseudogene. This CDR3 comprises 14 residues. The CDR3 DNA is TGTGCCAGCAGCAGTATGAAGGGTCGCAATGAGCAGTTCTTC. It translates to CASSSMKGRNEQFF.

CDR3 loop: CAISGVRGFTSGEIQETQYF. The CDR3 nucleotides read TGTGCCATCAGTGGAGTAAGGGGTTTTACTAGCGGCGAAATACAAGAGACCCAGTACTTC. The genes are TRBV10-3 and TRBJ2-5; 8 nucleotides agree with TRBD2. Trimming removed 4 bases from V and 2 bases from J; junction bases left unmatched: 21. The CDR3 is made up of 20 amino acids. Germline V gene sequence: CDR1 ENHRY, CDR2 SYGVKD.

This clonotype has more than one count but fewer than ten. The CDR3 region has the DNA TGTGCCAGCAGCTCTCGCCTCTTCACAGATACGCAGTATTTT. This sequence encodes CASSSRLFTDTQYF. V usage is TRBV11-1 and J usage is TRBJ2-3; unclear D gene. Trimming pared 4 bases from V and 2 bases from J, leaving 10 bases between. The CDR3 totals 14 residues. Per the germline V gene, CDR1 is SGHAT and CDR2 is FQDESV (reference sequence).

The table lists this clonotype with a count of one. The rearrangement uses TRBV7-2 and TRBJ2-7; D possibly corresponds to TRBD1 (5 bases). V was cut by 4 bases and J by 0 bases, with 10 bases left in between. The CDR3 runs 14 residues. Germline lookup yields CDR1 SGHTA and CDR2 FQGNSA. CDR3 sequence: CASSSNRLSYEQYF. In DNA form, the CDR3 reads TGTGCCAGCAGCTCGAACAGGCTCTCCTACGAGCAGTACTTC.

The rearrangement uses TRBV14 and TRBJ2-2; TRBD2 aligns across 9 bases. Germline CDR1 is SGHDN and CDR2 is FVKESK. The J segment lost 5 bases and the V segment lost 3 bases, leaving 7 bases of the junction unmatched. The CDR3 extends over 16 amino acids. The CDR3 DNA reads as TGTGCCAGCAGCCAGGGGTCTAGCGGGATTACCGGGGAGCTGTTTTTT. Translating gives CASSQGSSGITGELFF.

This chain links TRBV20-1 with TRBJ2-4; 7 bases agree with TRBD2. Trimming cost V 2 bases and J 1 base; bases outside gene matches: 17. There are 19 residues in the CDR3. Germline values: CDR1 DFQATT, CDR2 SNEGSKA (reference sequence). In nucleotides, the CDR3 is TGCAGTGCTAGACGGCTTCGAGGGGACTACCCTCGGGCCAAAAACATTCAGTACTTC. Residues: CSARRLRGDYPRAKNIQYF.